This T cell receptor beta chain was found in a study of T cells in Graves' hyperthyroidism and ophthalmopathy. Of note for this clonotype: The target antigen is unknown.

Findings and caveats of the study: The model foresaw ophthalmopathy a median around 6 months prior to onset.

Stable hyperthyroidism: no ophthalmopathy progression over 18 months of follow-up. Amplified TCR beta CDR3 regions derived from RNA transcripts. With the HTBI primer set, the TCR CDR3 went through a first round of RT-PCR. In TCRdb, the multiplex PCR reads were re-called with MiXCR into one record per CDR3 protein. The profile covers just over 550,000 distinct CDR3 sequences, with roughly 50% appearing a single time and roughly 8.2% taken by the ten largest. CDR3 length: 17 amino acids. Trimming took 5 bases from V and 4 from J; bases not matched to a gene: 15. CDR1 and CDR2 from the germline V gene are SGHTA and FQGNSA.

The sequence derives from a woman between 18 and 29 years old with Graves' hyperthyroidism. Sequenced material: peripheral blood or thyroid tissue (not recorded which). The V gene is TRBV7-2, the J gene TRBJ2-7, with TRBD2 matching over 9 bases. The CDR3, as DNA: TGTGCCAGCAGCCTAGAGATGGGGCTAGCGGGGCCTTACGAGCAGTACTTC. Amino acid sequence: CASSLEMGLAGPYEQYF.